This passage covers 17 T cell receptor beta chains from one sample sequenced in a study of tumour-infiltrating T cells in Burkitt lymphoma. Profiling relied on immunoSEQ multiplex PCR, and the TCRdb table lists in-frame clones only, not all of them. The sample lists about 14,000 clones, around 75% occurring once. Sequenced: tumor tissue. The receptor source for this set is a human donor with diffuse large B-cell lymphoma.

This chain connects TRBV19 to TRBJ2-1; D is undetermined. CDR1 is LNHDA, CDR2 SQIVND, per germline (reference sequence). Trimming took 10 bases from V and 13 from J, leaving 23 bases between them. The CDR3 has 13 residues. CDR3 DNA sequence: TGTGCCACCTCGCCCAGGTCCCCAAAGGATCAGTTCTTC. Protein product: CATSPRSPKDQFF.

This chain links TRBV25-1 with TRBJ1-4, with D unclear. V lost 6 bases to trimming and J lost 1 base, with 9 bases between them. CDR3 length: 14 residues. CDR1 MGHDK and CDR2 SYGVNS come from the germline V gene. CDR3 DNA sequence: TGTGCCAGCAGCCAGTTAAAAACTAATGAAAAACTGTTTTTT. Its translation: CASSQLKTNEKLFF.

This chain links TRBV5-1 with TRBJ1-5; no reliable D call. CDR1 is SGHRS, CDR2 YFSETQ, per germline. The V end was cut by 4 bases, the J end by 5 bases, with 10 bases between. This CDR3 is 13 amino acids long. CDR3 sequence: CASSAQYDQPQHF. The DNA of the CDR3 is TGCGCCAGCAGCGCACAATACGATCAGCCCCAGCATTTT.

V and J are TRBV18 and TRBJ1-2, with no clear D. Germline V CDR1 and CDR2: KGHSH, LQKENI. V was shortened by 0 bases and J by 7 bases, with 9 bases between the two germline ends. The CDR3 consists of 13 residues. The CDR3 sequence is CASSPPSGVGYTF. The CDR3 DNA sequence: TGTGCCAGCTCACCACCAAGCGGGGTTGGCTACACCTTC.

DNA of the CDR3: TGTGCCAGCAGCCCGTGGACAGGGGCGCGGAATGAGCAGTTCTTC. As protein: CASSPWTGARNEQFF. This chain joins TRBV7-2 and TRBJ2-1; the match to TRBD1 covers 9 bases. This CDR3 spans 15 amino acids. The germline V gene encodes CDR1 SGHTA and CDR2 FQGNSA. J was trimmed by 7 bases and V by 5 bases; bases with no gene match: 9.

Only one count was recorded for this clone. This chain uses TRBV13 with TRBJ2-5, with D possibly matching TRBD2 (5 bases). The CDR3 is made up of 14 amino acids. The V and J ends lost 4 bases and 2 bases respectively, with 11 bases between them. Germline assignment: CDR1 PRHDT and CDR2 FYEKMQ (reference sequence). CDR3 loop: CASSSDWAQETQYF. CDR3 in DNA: TGTGCCAGCAGCTCGGACTGGGCTCAAGAGACCCAGTACTTC.

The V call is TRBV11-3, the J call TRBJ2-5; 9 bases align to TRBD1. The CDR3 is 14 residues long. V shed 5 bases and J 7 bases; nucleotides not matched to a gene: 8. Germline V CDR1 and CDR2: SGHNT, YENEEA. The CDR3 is CASSPRTGAATQYF. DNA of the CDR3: TGTGCCAGCAGCCCGCGGACAGGGGCAGCGACCCAGTACTTC.

The CDR3 coding sequence is TGCGCCAGCAGCTCTCGGGTTAGCGGGAGTTATTACGAGCAGTACTTC. Translated, it gives CASSSRVSGSYYEQYF. The chain combines TRBV5-1 with TRBJ2-7, with 9 positions matching TRBD2. CDR1 is SGHRS and CDR2 is YFSETQ in the germline V gene. The CDR3 totals 16 residues. The trim removed 3 bases at V and 4 bases at J, leaving 11 bases unmatched. Full variable domain (outside the CDR3, taken from reference TRBV5-1 and TRBJ2-7): KAGVTQTPRYLIKTRGQQVTLSCSPISGHRSVSWYQQTPGQGLQFLFEYFSETQRNKGNFPGRFSGRQFSNSRSEMNVSTLELGDSALYLCASSSRVSGSYYEQYFGPGTRLTVT.

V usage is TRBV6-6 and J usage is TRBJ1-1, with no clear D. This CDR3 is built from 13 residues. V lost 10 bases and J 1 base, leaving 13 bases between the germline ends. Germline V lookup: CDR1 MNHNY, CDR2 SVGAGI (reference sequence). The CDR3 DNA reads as TGTGCCACGGACGCAGTGGGGAACACTGAAGCTTTCTTT. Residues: CATDAVGNTEAFF.

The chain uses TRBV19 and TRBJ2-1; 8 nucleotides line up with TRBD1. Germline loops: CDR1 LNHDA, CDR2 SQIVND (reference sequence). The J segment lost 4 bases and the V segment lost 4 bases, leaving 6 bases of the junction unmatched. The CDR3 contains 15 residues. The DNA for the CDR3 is TGTGCCAGTAGTAAGACAGGGGCGGCGTACAATGAGCAGTTCTTC. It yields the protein CASSKTGAAYNEQFF.

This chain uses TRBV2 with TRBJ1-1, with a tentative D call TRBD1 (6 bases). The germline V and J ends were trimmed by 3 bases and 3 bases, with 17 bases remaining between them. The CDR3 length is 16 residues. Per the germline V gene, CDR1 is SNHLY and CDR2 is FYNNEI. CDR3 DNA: TGTGCCAGCAGTGATCCGGGGGGGGGCATGGACACTGAAGCTTTCTTT. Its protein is CASSDPGGGMDTEAFF.

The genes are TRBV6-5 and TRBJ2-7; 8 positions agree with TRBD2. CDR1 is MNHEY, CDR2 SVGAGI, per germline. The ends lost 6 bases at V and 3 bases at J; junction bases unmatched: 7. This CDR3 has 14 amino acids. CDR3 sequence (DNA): TGTGCCAGCAGGCCGGGACTAGTGATCTACGAGCAGTACTTC. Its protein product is CASRPGLVIYEQYF.

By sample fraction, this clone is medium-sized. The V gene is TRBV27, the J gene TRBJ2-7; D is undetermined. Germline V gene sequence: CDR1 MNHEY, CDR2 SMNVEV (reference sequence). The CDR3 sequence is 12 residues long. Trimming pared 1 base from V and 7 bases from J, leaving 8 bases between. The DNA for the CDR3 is TGTGCCAGCAGTTTATGGGGTCGGGAGCAGTACTTC. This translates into CASSLWGREQYF.

CDR3 coding DNA: TGCGCCAGCAGCTTGGGGCGGCCTTCCTACAATGAGCAGTTCTTC. Its protein is CASSLGRPSYNEQFF. This rearrangement joins TRBV5-1 to TRBJ2-1; D gene unclear. The germline gives CDR1 SGHRS, CDR2 YFSETQ. The CDR3 has 15 amino acids. V lost 0 bases, J lost 1 base, and 8 bases lay in between. The whole variable domain, filled in from reference TRBV5-1 and TRBJ2-1, reads KAGVTQTPRYLIKTRGQQVTLSCSPISGHRSVSWYQQTPGQGLQFLFEYFSETQRNKGNFPGRFSGRQFSNSRSEMNVSTLELGDSALYLCASSLGRPSYNEQFFGPGTRLTVL.

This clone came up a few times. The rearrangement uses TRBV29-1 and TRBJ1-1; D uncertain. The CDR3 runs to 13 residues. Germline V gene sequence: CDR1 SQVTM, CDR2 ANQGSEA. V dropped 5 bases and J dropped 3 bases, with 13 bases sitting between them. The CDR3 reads CSVMSARDTEAFF. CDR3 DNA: TGCAGCGTTATGAGCGCTCGGGACACTGAAGCTTTCTTT.

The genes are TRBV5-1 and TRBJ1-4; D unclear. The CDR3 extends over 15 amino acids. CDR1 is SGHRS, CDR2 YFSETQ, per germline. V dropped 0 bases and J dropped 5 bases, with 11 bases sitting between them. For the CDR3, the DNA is TGCGCCAGCAGCTTGGGATCAGTGGGGAATGAAAAACTGTTTTTT. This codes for CASSLGSVGNEKLFF.

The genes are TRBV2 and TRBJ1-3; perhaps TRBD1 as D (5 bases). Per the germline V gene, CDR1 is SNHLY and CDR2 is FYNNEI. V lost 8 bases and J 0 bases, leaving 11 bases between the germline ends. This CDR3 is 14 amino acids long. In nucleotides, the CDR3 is TGTGCCAGCTTGAAGGGGCGCTCTGGAAACACCATATATTTT. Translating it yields CASLKGRSGNTIYF.